These 30 T cell receptor beta chains were all obtained from the same sample, sequenced in a study of T-cell reconstitution after alpha-beta-depleted transplantation in children (dated by TCRdb to about 2016). The meaning of the sample's treatment or condition label: allogeneic hematopoietic cell transplantation with graft depleted of TCRalphabeta T cells and CD19 B cells. Libraries were prepared through PCR. Sequencer: Illumina HiSeq 2500. TCR libraries were prepared with molecular barcoding, using unique molecular identifiers to normalize TCRbeta repertoire quantification. TCRdb trimmed public reads at Q25 via fastp, called clones via MiXCR and kept in-frame beta chains. Each record represents a unique CDR3 protein, reported with the most common genes and DNA among its rows. Present in this sample are fewer than 500,000 distinct CDR3 sequences, over 40% of which were seen just once. The ten largest clones capture around 29% of the sample.

The sequencing here drew on PBMCs, taken before TCRalphabeta/CD19-depleted stem cell transplant. These receptor sequences come from a girl under 10 years old with aplastic anemia, due to receive a stem cell transplant.

This clonotype was detected only a few times. The chain carries TRBV6-1 and TRBJ2-6; D is undetermined. Germline V gene data show CDR1 as MNHNS and CDR2 as SASEGT. The CDR3 runs to 14 residues. V shed 0 bases and J shed 4 bases, with 4 bases lying between them. CDR3 DNA sequence: TGTGCCAGCAGTGAAGCAAGAGGGGCCAACGTCCTGACTTTC. Translation gives CASSEARGANVLTF.

The chain uses TRBV20-1 and TRBJ2-5; no definite D call. Germline CDR1 reads DFQATT; CDR2 reads SNEGSKA (reference sequence). This CDR3 comprises 15 residues. V was clipped by 1 base and J by 5 bases, with 17 bases between them. In nucleotides, the CDR3 is TGCAGTGCTAGAGGCACCACCCGAATTAGGGAGACCCAGTACTTC. The encoded protein is CSARGTTRIRETQYF.

This chain links TRBV7-9 with TRBJ2-3; D gene ambiguous. CDR3 length equals 17 residues. Trimming cost V 5 bases and J 8 bases, with 26 bases left between them. Germline V CDR1 and CDR2: SEHNR, FQNEAQ (reference sequence). The DNA of the CDR3 is TGTGCCAGCAGCCCCCCGGCCTCACGTTTTGGTCTCCCTACGCAGTATTTT. Translating it yields CASSPPASRFGLPTQYF. Full variable domain (rest looked up from reference TRBV7-9 and TRBJ2-3): DTGVSQNPRHKITKRGQNVTFRCDPISEHNRLYWYRQTLGQGPEFLTYFQNEAQLEKSRLLSDRFSAERPKGSFSTLEIQRTEQGDSAMYLCASSPPASRFGLPTQYFGPGTRLTVL.

The chain couples TRBV12-3 or TRBV12-4 to TRBJ1-2, with D maybe TRBD1 (5 bases). The V end lost 5 bases, the J end lost 3 bases, and 13 bases lay between the germline ends. The CDR3 extends over 14 amino acids. For the CDR3, the DNA is TGTGCCAGCAGTCCTCGGAGGGGTGACTATGGCTACACCTTC. Translating it yields CASSPRRGDYGYTF.

This chain uses TRBV20-1 with TRBJ2-3; 14 bases line up with TRBD2. V gave up 3 bases and J gave up 6 bases; unmatched junction bases: 2. Germline CDR1 and CDR2: DFQATT and SNEGSKA (reference sequence). This CDR3 is built from 14 residues. This chain's CDR3 is CSARGTSGSDTQYF. The CDR3 bases are TGCAGTGCTAGGGGGACTAGCGGGAGCGATACGCAGTATTTT.

The chain recombines TRBV20-1 with TRBJ2-6; D is ambiguous. Germline V gene sequence: CDR1 DFQATT, CDR2 SNEGSKA (reference sequence). The CDR3 spans 15 residues. Trimming removed 0 bases from V and 1 base from J, with 7 bases in between. CDR3 bases: TGCAGTGCTAGAGATGAGGAGTCTGGGGCCAACGTCCTGACTTTC. It translates to CSARDEESGANVLTF.

The gene calls are TRBV12-3 or TRBV12-4 and TRBJ2-5, with D tentatively TRBD1 (6 bases). Between the trimmed V and J ends, which lost 4 bases and 5 bases, there was a span of 14 bases. The CDR3 totals 14 residues. CDR3 coding DNA: TGTGCCAGCAGTTGGGACACCGGGTTGGAGACCCAGTACTTC. As protein: CASSWDTGLETQYF.

This clonotype was recorded a few times. The chain combines TRBV29-1 with TRBJ2-3; 8 bases agree with TRBD2. Germline values: CDR1 SQVTM, CDR2 ANQGSEA. The ends lost 3 bases at V and 7 bases at J; junction bases unmatched: 12. The CDR3 consists of 15 residues. The CDR3 nucleotides are TGCAGCGTTGAGCTTCTAGCGGGTGTCGCCAATACGCAGTATTTT. It encodes CSVELLAGVANTQYF.

This clonotype was observed at least ten times. CDR3 bases: TGTGCCAGCAGTCAGGGAACTCACACTAGCGGGCTATACAATGAGCAGTTCTTC. Translating gives CASSQGTHTSGLYNEQFF. The chain combines TRBV6-1 with TRBJ2-1; TRBD2 aligns across 9 bases. The CDR3 covers 18 residues. The trim removed 5 bases at V and 4 bases at J, leaving 15 bases unmatched. CDR1 is MNHNS and CDR2 is SASEGT in the germline V gene.

Ten or more counts support this clonotype. DNA of the CDR3: TGTGCCAGCAGTACCACCCCGGGACTAAAATACAATGAGCAGTTCTTC. The encoded protein is CASSTTPGLKYNEQFF. This rearrangement joins TRBV6-1 to TRBJ2-1, with 7 bases matching TRBD2. Germline V CDR1 and CDR2: MNHNS, SASEGT. This CDR3 is built from 16 residues. V shed 5 bases, J shed 4 bases, and the junction held 11 bases outside the gene matches.

About this clonotype: The junction shows a germline mismatch at one end, possibly a read error. V gene TRBV5-5 combines with J gene TRBJ1-2; D unresolved. Germline V lookup: CDR1 SGHKS, CDR2 YYEKEE (reference sequence). This CDR3 is 16 amino acids long. CDR3 in DNA: TGTGCCAGCAGCTTTGACTCTCTAACGGTCAACTATGGCGACACCTTC. Translating it yields CASSFDSLTVNYGDTF.

Ten or more counts support this clonotype. V and J are TRBV12-3 or TRBV12-4 and TRBJ1-1; D uncertain. Trimming pared 7 bases from V and 1 base from J, leaving 13 bases between. This CDR3 is built from 14 residues. The CDR3 bases are TGTGCCAGCACCCTGGACGCCGCGAACACTGAAGCTTTCTTT. It encodes CASTLDAANTEAFF.

Comment on this clonotype: A much more abundant neighbour one base away suggests this may be a read error. This rearrangement joins TRBV4-2 to TRBJ2-7, with 8 bases that match TRBD1. Germline V lookup: CDR1 LGHNA, CDR2 YNFKEQ. CDR3 length: 14 amino acids. DNA of the CDR3: TGTGCCAGCAGCCAAGGCGACAGGGGTGGAGAGCGGTACTTC. Its translation is CASSQGDRGGERYF.

The chain uses TRBV7-3 and TRBJ1-2, with 7 nucleotides matching TRBD1. This CDR3 spans 13 amino acids. Unmatched junction bases numbered 9, after V lost 5 bases and J lost 9 bases. Germline V lookup: CDR1 SGHTA, CDR2 FQGTGA. The CDR3 nucleotides are TGTGCCAGCAGCGTCGACAGGGAGGACCGCTACACCTTC. This encodes CASSVDREDRYTF.

In its sample, this clonotype was seen many times. The rearrangement links TRBV5-4 to TRBJ2-5; 7 bases line up with TRBD1. The CDR3 is 14 residues long. CDR1 is SGHNT and CDR2 is YYREEE in the germline V gene (reference sequence). The V gene end was trimmed by 4 bases and the J gene end by 3 bases; junction bases not matched to a gene: 6. CDR3 in amino acids: CASSPGQTKETQYF. The CDR3 DNA reads TGTGCCAGCAGCCCGGGACAGACGAAAGAGACCCAGTACTTC.

The V and J genes are TRBV15 and TRBJ2-1; D may be TRBD1 or TRBD2 (5 bases each). V lost 5 bases and J lost 7, with 18 bases in between. Germline lookup yields CDR1 LNHNV and CDR2 YYDKDF (reference sequence). The CDR3 is made up of 15 amino acids. This chain's CDR3 is CATSHLENGTNEQFF. The CDR3 nucleotides read TGTGCCACCAGCCACTTGGAGAACGGGACGAATGAGCAGTTCTTC.

This clonotype was observed many times. The CDR3 here is CAWSAGTGNTEAFF. As DNA, the CDR3 is TGTGCCTGGAGTGCCGGGACAGGGAACACTGAAGCTTTCTTT. The chain couples TRBV30 to TRBJ1-1; 8 nucleotides match TRBD1. V lost 1 base to trimming and J lost 1 base; unmatched junction nucleotides: 2. CDR3 length: 14 residues. Germline assignment: CDR1 GTSNPN and CDR2 SVGIG (reference sequence).

In its sample, this clonotype was seen a few times. The chain recombines TRBV20-1 with TRBJ2-1, with D uncertain. There are 12 residues in the CDR3. Deletions cut 4 bases from V and 3 bases from J, with 7 bases between. Germline CDR1 is DFQATT and CDR2 is SNEGSKA (reference sequence). CDR3 protein: CSANNLYNEQFF. The CDR3 nucleotides read TGCAGTGCTAATAACCTCTACAATGAGCAGTTCTTC.

The chain has TRBV14 and TRBJ2-7, with D possibly TRBD1 on 6 matching bases. CDR3 length: 15 amino acids. Germline CDR1 reads SGHDN; CDR2 reads FVKESK. V lost 0 bases and J 3 bases, leaving 12 bases between the germline ends. CDR3 region: CASSQDLPRGYEQYF. The CDR3 DNA sequence: TGTGCCAGCAGCCAAGATCTGCCCAGGGGCTACGAGCAGTACTTC.

The CDR3 region is CATSSGRGSTDTQYF. The CDR3 region has the DNA TGTGCCACCAGCAGCGGCAGGGGGAGCACAGATACGCAGTATTTT. This rearrangement joins TRBV15 to TRBJ2-3, with 7 bases fitting TRBD1. The CDR3 has 15 residues. Germline V gene sequence: CDR1 LNHNV, CDR2 YYDKDF (reference sequence). The V gene end was trimmed by 3 bases and the J gene end by 0 bases; junction bases not matched to a gene: 3.

This clonotype has a count of ten or more. The rearrangement joins TRBV20-1 to TRBJ2-1; perhaps TRBD1 as D (5 bases). Per the germline V gene, CDR1 is DFQATT and CDR2 is SNEGSKA (reference sequence). V shed 6 bases and J shed 5 bases, with 14 bases lying between them. The CDR3 runs 13 residues. The CDR3 DNA reads TGCAGTGCCGACCTGGGGCTCAACAATGAGCAGTTCTTC. Its protein is CSADLGLNNEQFF.

This clonotype was counted a single time. The chain is built from TRBV20-1 and TRBJ2-3; D may be TRBD2 (6 bases). The CDR3 runs to 14 residues. V was trimmed by 3 bases and J by 5 bases, leaving 15 bases between them. Germline V lookup: CDR1 DFQATT, CDR2 SNEGSKA (reference sequence). In nucleotides, the CDR3 is TGCAGTGCTAGTCCTAGCGCCCTAGGAGATACGCAGTATTTT. This codes for CSASPSALGDTQYF.

The chain couples TRBV15 to TRBJ2-1; 9 bases fit TRBD2. CDR1 and CDR2 (germline): LNHNV, YYDKDF (reference sequence). J was trimmed by 7 bases and V by 0 bases; bases with no gene match: 13. CDR3 length: 18 amino acids. CDR3 sequence: CATSRDRFVAGVGNEQFF. In nucleotides, the CDR3 is TGTGCCACCAGCAGAGATCGTTTTGTAGCGGGAGTTGGGAATGAGCAGTTCTTC.

Only a few counts were recorded for this clonotype. The rearrangement uses TRBV12-3 or TRBV12-4 and TRBJ2-5; TRBD2 aligns across 7 bases. J lost 5 bases, V lost 6 bases, and 12 bases had no gene match. The CDR3 loop spans 15 amino acids. CDR3 in DNA: TGTGCCAGCAGCCCTCGGGCGGGGGTTGGGGAGACCCAGTACTTC. This translates into CASSPRAGVGETQYF.

This clonotype appeared a few times. This chain links TRBV29-1 with TRBJ1-1; D remains unclear. V lost 6 bases to trimming and J lost 7 bases, with 15 bases between them. Germline V CDR1 and CDR2: SQVTM, ANQGSEA. There are 12 residues in the CDR3. The CDR3 sequence is CSVERGAFEAFF. The CDR3 DNA is TGCAGCGTCGAACGGGGAGCTTTTGAAGCTTTCTTT.

The chain employs TRBV20-1 and TRBJ2-2, with D possibly being TRBD2 (6 bases). Per germline, CDR1 DFQATT and CDR2 SNEGSKA (reference sequence). This CDR3 has 15 amino acids. Trimming shortened V by 2 bases and J by 0 bases, and 10 bases separated the two germline ends. CDR3 nucleotide sequence: TGCAGTGCTAGAAGGAGGGGTCCGAACACCGGGGAGCTGTTTTTT. It codes for CSARRRGPNTGELFF.

This clonotype was detected ten times or more. CDR3 nucleotides: TGCAGCGTTGTGCGATGGGGCGCCTACAATGAGCAGTTCTTC. Its protein is CSVVRWGAYNEQFF. The chain couples TRBV29-1 to TRBJ2-1; maybe TRBD1 (5 bases). CDR3 length equals 14 residues. V lost 4 bases and J 2 bases, leaving 12 bases between the germline ends. Germline V gene lookup returns CDR1 SQVTM and CDR2 ANQGSEA.

This clonotype has just a few counts. The gene calls are TRBV4-2 and TRBJ2-7; D perhaps matches TRBD1 (5 bases). Deletions cut 3 bases from V and 6 bases from J, with 18 bases between. Germline lookup yields CDR1 LGHNA and CDR2 YNFKEQ. There are 15 residues in the CDR3. CDR3 residues: CASSQALGLPREQYF. CDR3 DNA sequence: TGTGCCAGCAGCCAGGCCCTGGGGCTGCCTCGCGAGCAGTACTTC.

The rearrangement uses TRBV29-1 and TRBJ2-1; possibly TRBD1 or TRBD2 for D (5 bases each). The CDR3 covers 17 residues. V lost 4 bases and J lost 8, with 27 bases in between. CDR1 SQVTM and CDR2 ANQGSEA come from the germline V gene. CDR3 sequence (DNA): TGCAGCGTTGGCTGGGGGAATTACCGGGACCCGATGCATGAGCAGTTCTTC. It specifies CSVGWGNYRDPMHEQFF.

This clonotype showed up just a few times. Written as DNA, the CDR3 is TGCAGCGTTGAAGGGGTACCGGGACAGGGAGGGAATGGCTACACCTTC. Protein sequence: CSVEGVPGQGGNGYTF. The gene calls are TRBV29-1 and TRBJ1-2; 9 positions agree with TRBD1. This CDR3 has 16 amino acids. With V trimmed by 1 base and J by 6 bases, 12 bases remained unmatched. Germline V gene lookup returns CDR1 SQVTM and CDR2 ANQGSEA.